The 9 T cell receptor beta chains below all came from one sample that was sequenced in a study of blood T cell repertoires in COVID-19. Clones were sequenced by immunoSEQ multiplex PCR, and TCRdb holds only the in-frame ones, with some missing. The sample lists about 190,000 clones; under 90% were seen once. Sample: peripheral blood. Every receptor here comes from a man aged 35 to 55 with acute or convalescent COVID-19.

V usage is TRBV29-1 and J usage is TRBJ2-2; D is possibly TRBD2 (6 bases). Between the trimmed V and J ends, which lost 4 bases and 0 bases, there was a span of 9 bases. Germline values: CDR1 SQVTM, CDR2 ANQGSEA. The CDR3 runs to 14 residues. The CDR3 here is CSVAEGSNTGELFF. CDR3 nucleotide sequence: TGCAGCGTTGCGGAGGGTTCGAACACCGGGGAGCTGTTTTTT.

This clone was picked up a small number of times. The chain joins TRBV5-1 to TRBJ1-2; D unresolved. The germline gives CDR1 SGHRS, CDR2 YFSETQ. The CDR3 has 13 residues. Trimming cost V 4 bases and J 0 bases, with 7 bases left between them. The CDR3 region has the DNA TGCGCCAGCAGCGACACAGCTAACTATGGCTACACCTTC. Translation gives CASSDTANYGYTF.

This chain connects TRBV5-1 to TRBJ2-3; 10 nucleotides line up with TRBD2. The CDR3 runs to 17 residues. J was trimmed by 3 bases and V by 3 bases; bases with no gene match: 10. Germline V lookup: CDR1 SGHRS, CDR2 YFSETQ. CDR3 residues: CASSSDGTSASTDTQYF. The CDR3 DNA follows: TGCGCCAGCAGCTCCGACGGGACTAGCGCTTCGACAGATACGCAGTATTTT.

The V call is TRBV11-2, the J call TRBJ1-3; D not certain. Germline V CDR1 and CDR2: SGHAT, FQNNGV. The CDR3 is 11 amino acids. Between the trimmed V and J ends, which lost 5 bases and 8 bases, there was a span of 7 bases. CDR3 DNA sequence: TGTGCCAGCAGCCCCCGCGACACCATATATTTT. Translated, it gives CASSPRDTIYF.

The chain carries TRBV5-1 and TRBJ2-5; TRBD1 matches 7 bases. The CDR3 spans 15 residues. Looked up from germline, CDR1 is SGHRS and CDR2 is YFSETQ. The trim removed 5 bases at V and 2 bases at J, leaving 9 bases unmatched. CDR3 sequence (DNA): TGCGCCAGCAGTCCGACAGGGACGGGGCAAGAGACCCAGTACTTC. Encoded protein: CASSPTGTGQETQYF.

The chain combines TRBV7-3 with TRBJ2-5; unclear D gene. Germline-derived CDR1 and CDR2 are SGHTA and FQGTGA. V shed 1 base and J shed 1 base, with 4 bases lying between them. The CDR3 sequence is 13 residues long. The CDR3 DNA reads as TGTGCCAGCAGCTTAAGGGCCCAAGAGACCCAGTACTTC. Its translation: CASSLRAQETQYF.

The chain has TRBV11-2 and TRBJ1-4; D is ambiguous. This CDR3 contains 13 residues. Trimming shortened V by 3 bases and J by 8 bases, and 10 bases separated the two germline ends. Germline CDR1 is SGHAT and CDR2 is FQNNGV. The chain's CDR3 is CASSLIPEEKLFF. In DNA, the CDR3 is TGTGCCAGCAGCTTGATCCCCGAGGAAAAACTGTTTTTT.

This chain joins TRBV5-1 and TRBJ1-2, with TRBD1 matching over 11 bases. The CDR3 consists of 16 residues. J gave up 5 bases and V 3 bases, and 9 bases lay outside the gene matches. CDR1 and CDR2 (germline): SGHRS, YFSETQ. CDR3 sequence: CASSSGQGVVGYGYTF. The CDR3 DNA sequence: TGCGCCAGCAGCTCGGGACAGGGGGTAGTAGGGTATGGCTACACCTTC.

The V call is TRBV30, the J call TRBJ1-2; D is uncertain. This CDR3 is built from 11 residues. Germline values: CDR1 GTSNPN, CDR2 SVGIG (reference sequence). V was clipped by 3 bases and J by 4 bases, with 6 bases between them. The CDR3 is CAWRRSYGYTF. CDR3 nucleotides: TGTGCCTGGAGGCGGAGCTATGGCTACACCTTC.